The rows below give T cell receptor beta chains drawn from one sample of a study of a mutant IDH1 vaccine in newly diagnosed glioma. Their recognized antigens are unknown. Generated by immunoSEQ multiplex PCR, the TCRdb table keeps only in-frame clones and is missing some. The table lists 32,000 or so clones, about 85% of them singletons. This specimen was peripheral blood mononuclear cells (PBMCs), taken from a glioma patient whose treatment included an IDH1 peptide vaccine. These TCRs come from a woman aged 35 to 49 with glioma. Some clones in this sample may be carry-over from other donors' samples. Both conserved end residues are part of each CDR3. The D gene is left open where the match is weak. Some rows have no size entry. The others give once, few or many, or a class for an expanded clone.

D gene: .; V gene: TRBV7-9; clone size: .; J gene: TRBJ2-5; CDR3 DNA: TGTGCCAGCACCCATGGGGGCAGTCCAGGGGCAGAGACCCAGTACTTC; CDR3 protein: CASTHGGSPGAETQYF
D gene: .; V gene: TRBV28; clone size: .; J gene: TRBJ2-3; CDR3 DNA: TGTGCCGCCGGGAGGGGGCCCACAGATACGCAGTATTTT; CDR3 protein: CAAGRGPTDTQYF
D gene: .; V gene: TRBV11-2; clone size: .; J gene: TRBJ2-3; CDR3 DNA: TGTGCCAGCAGCTTTTCCGGGGTCAGCACAGATACGCAGTATTTT; CDR3 protein: CASSFSGVSTDTQYF
D gene: .; V gene: TRBV2; clone size: .; J gene: TRBJ1-2; CDR3 DNA: TGTGCCAGCAGTGTAGGAGGGAGCAGCCTTATGGGCTACACCTTC; CDR3 protein: CASSVGGSSLMGYTF
D gene: .; V gene: TRBV27; clone size: few; J gene: TRBJ2-2; CDR3 DNA: TGTGCCAGCAGTTTGTCCGGGACGTCCACCGGGGAGCTGTTTTTT; CDR3 protein: CASSLSGTSTGELFF
D gene: TRBD1; V gene: TRBV5-6; clone size: .; J gene: TRBJ2-7; CDR3 DNA: TGTGCCAGCAGCTGGACAGGGCCCTCCTACGAGCAGTACTTC; CDR3 protein: CASSWTGPSYEQYF
D gene: TRBD1; V gene: TRBV7-6; clone size: .; J gene: TRBJ1-1; CDR3 DNA: TGTGCCAGCAGCGTCGGACAGGGTTGGGGTGAAGCTTTCTTT; CDR3 protein: CASSVGQGWGEAFF
D gene: TRBD1; V gene: TRBV11-3; clone size: .; J gene: TRBJ2-7; CDR3 DNA: TGTGCCAGCAGCTTAGATCCAGGACAGGGTGGCGAGCAGTACTTC; CDR3 protein: CASSLDPGQGGEQYF
D gene: .; V gene: TRBV19; clone size: once; J gene: TRBJ1-5; CDR3 DNA: TGTGCCAGTAGTCGGCGCAATCAGCCCCAGCATTTT; CDR3 protein: CASSRRNQPQHF
D gene: TRBD2; V gene: TRBV6-1; clone size: .; J gene: TRBJ2-1; CDR3 DNA: TGTGCCAGCAGGAAAGGGACTAGCGGCAACAATGAGCAGTTCTTC; CDR3 protein: CASRKGTSGNNEQFF
D gene: TRBD2; V gene: TRBV7-2; clone size: .; J gene: TRBJ2-1; CDR3 DNA: TGTGCCAGCAGTCGCCGCCCGGGACTAGCAGGGGATGAGCAGTTCTTC; CDR3 protein: CASSRRPGLAGDEQFF
D gene: .; V gene: TRBV19; clone size: .; J gene: TRBJ2-6; CDR3 DNA: TGTGCCAGTAGTATCCGGGGGACCTCTGGGGCCAACGTCCTGACTTTC; CDR3 protein: CASSIRGTSGANVLTF
D gene: .; V gene: TRBV2; clone size: .; J gene: TRBJ1-6; CDR3 DNA: TGTGCCAGCAGGGGAGCCAGGGTCCGGAGCGATTCACCCCTCCACTTT; CDR3 protein: CASRGARVRSDSPLHF
D gene: .; V gene: TRBV19; clone size: .; J gene: TRBJ1-2; CDR3 DNA: TGTGCCAGTAGTGACCAGGGATTTGACTATGGCTACACCTTC; CDR3 protein: CASSDQGFDYGYTF
D gene: .; V gene: TRBV6-1; clone size: .; J gene: TRBJ1-1; CDR3 DNA: TGTGCCAGCAGTGACCGGCAGGGCAACACTGAAGCTTTCTTT; CDR3 protein: CASSDRQGNTEAFF
D gene: .; V gene: TRBV14; clone size: .; J gene: TRBJ2-1; CDR3 DNA: TGTGCCAGCAGCCCCGGGACCCACAATGAGCAGTTCTTC; CDR3 protein: CASSPGTHNEQFF
D gene: .; V gene: TRBV6-5; clone size: .; J gene: TRBJ1-6; CDR3 DNA: TGTGCCAGCAGCCGAATGATAGACAATAATTCACCCCTCCACTTT; CDR3 protein: CASSRMIDNNSPLHF
D gene: .; V gene: TRBV28; clone size: .; J gene: TRBJ1-5; CDR3 DNA: TGTGCCAGCAGTTCCGGGCCCCAGCCCCAGCATTTT; CDR3 protein: CASSSGPQPQHF
D gene: TRBD1; V gene: TRBV28; clone size: .; J gene: TRBJ1-5; CDR3 DNA: TGTGCCAGCAGCCAGAGCCGAGGACAGGGTTATCAGCCCCAGCATTTT; CDR3 protein: CASSQSRGQGYQPQHF
D gene: .; V gene: TRBV28; clone size: .; J gene: TRBJ1-3; CDR3 DNA: TGTGCCAGCCGGGGGTGGGGAAACACCATATATTTT; CDR3 protein: CASRGWGNTIYF
D gene: .; V gene: TRBV4-2; clone size: once; J gene: TRBJ1-5; CDR3 DNA: TGTGCCAGCAGCCAAGAAAGGGGGCAGCCCCAGCATTTT; CDR3 protein: CASSQERGQPQHF
D gene: TRBD2; V gene: TRBV7-9; clone size: .; J gene: TRBJ2-7; CDR3 DNA: TGTGCCAGCAGCCCCCCCCCGCGACTAGCTCGTGAGGGCGAGCAGTACTTC; CDR3 protein: CASSPPPRLAREGEQYF
D gene: .; V gene: TRBV10-3; clone size: once; J gene: TRBJ2-7; CDR3 DNA: TGTGCCATCAGTGTCGGGACTCTTTCTAACGAGCAGTACTTC; CDR3 protein: CAISVGTLSNEQYF
D gene: .; V gene: TRBV5-8; clone size: .; J gene: TRBJ1-4; CDR3 DNA: TGTGCCAGCAGTGTGGGGTTGCCTAATGAAAAACTGTTTTTT; CDR3 protein: CASSVGLPNEKLFF
D gene: TRBD1; V gene: TRBV9; clone size: few; J gene: TRBJ2-5; CDR3 DNA: TGTGCCAGCAGCCAGAGGGGGCCGGGGACCCAGTACTTC; CDR3 protein: CASSQRGPGTQYF
D gene: .; V gene: TRBV7-2; clone size: .; J gene: TRBJ2-5; CDR3 DNA: TGTGCCACCGGCCGGGGGAAGATGGAGACCCAGTACTTC; CDR3 protein: CATGRGKMETQYF
D gene: TRBD1; V gene: TRBV15; clone size: .; J gene: TRBJ1-5; CDR3 DNA: TGTGCCACCAGCAGGGACAGGATACAATATAGCAATCAGCCCCAGCATTTT; CDR3 protein: CATSRDRIQYSNQPQHF
D gene: TRBD2; V gene: TRBV9; clone size: .; J gene: TRBJ2-5; CDR3 DNA: TGTGCCGGCCGGTGGTGTAGCGGGGCACAAGAGACCCAGTACTTC; CDR3 protein: CAGRWCSGAQETQYF
D gene: .; V gene: TRBV6-6; clone size: .; J gene: TRBJ2-2; CDR3 DNA: TGTGCCAGCAGGGACAGCAAACATACTACCGGGGAGCTGTTTTTT; CDR3 protein: CASRDSKHTTGELFF
D gene: .; V gene: TRBV5-5; clone size: .; J gene: TRBJ2-3; CDR3 DNA: TGTGCCAGCAGCTTATTAGGACGTACAGATACGCAGTATTTT; CDR3 protein: CASSLLGRTDTQYF
D gene: TRBD2; V gene: TRBV28; clone size: .; J gene: TRBJ2-3; CDR3 DNA: TGTGCCAGCAGTTCGATTAGCGGGAGGGGCGTTAGGACGCAGTATTTT; CDR3 protein: CASSSISGRGVRTQYF
D gene: .; V gene: TRBV27; clone size: .; J gene: TRBJ2-3; CDR3 DNA: TGTGCCAGCAGCCCCACATTCACAGATACGCAGTATTTT; CDR3 protein: CASSPTFTDTQYF
D gene: .; V gene: TRBV28; clone size: .; J gene: TRBJ1-1; CDR3 DNA: TGTGCCAGCAGTCCCACAGGTTCTTGGACTGAAGCTTTCTTT; CDR3 protein: CASSPTGSWTEAFF
D gene: TRBD1; V gene: TRBV6-5; clone size: .; J gene: TRBJ1-2; CDR3 DNA: TGTGCCAGCAGTTACAGGACAGGGGGTGGCTACACCTTC; CDR3 protein: CASSYRTGGGYTF
D gene: TRBD1; V gene: TRBV7-2; clone size: .; J gene: TRBJ1-5; CDR3 DNA: TGTGCCAGCAGCTTAGTCGCGACAGGGGCAAGGGATCAGCCCCAGCATTTT; CDR3 protein: CASSLVATGARDQPQHF
D gene: .; V gene: TRBV11-3; clone size: few; J gene: TRBJ1-1; CDR3 DNA: TGTGCCAGCAGCTTCAGAGGAGGCACTGAAGCTTTCTTT; CDR3 protein: CASSFRGGTEAFF
D gene: .; V gene: TRBV2; clone size: .; J gene: TRBJ1-4; CDR3 DNA: TGTGCCAGCAGTGAAACCTGGGCACCTGATGAAAAACTGTTTTTT; CDR3 protein: CASSETWAPDEKLFF
D gene: .; V gene: TRBV6-1; clone size: .; J gene: TRBJ2-6; CDR3 DNA: TGTGCCAGCAGGGGGGCTGACGCTGGGGCCAACGTCCTGACTTTC; CDR3 protein: CASRGADAGANVLTF
D gene: .; V gene: TRBV15; clone size: .; J gene: TRBJ2-1; CDR3 DNA: TGTGCCACCAGTTCTCGGCCGAGCTCCTACAATGAGCAGTTCTTC; CDR3 protein: CATSSRPSSYNEQFF
D gene: .; V gene: TRBV4-3; clone size: .; J gene: TRBJ2-7; CDR3 DNA: TGCGCCAGCAGCCAAGAAGGCGGAAAGTCCTACGAGCAGTACTTC; CDR3 protein: CASSQEGGKSYEQYF
D gene: TRBD1; V gene: TRBV9; clone size: once; J gene: TRBJ1-2; CDR3 DNA: TGTGCCAGCAGCGGCGGGACAGGGCGGCCACGAGGAGGCTACACCTTC; CDR3 protein: CASSGGTGRPRGGYTF
D gene: TRBD2; V gene: TRBV2; clone size: .; J gene: TRBJ2-1; CDR3 DNA: TGTGCCAGCAGTGCAGGACTAGCGGGGGGGACGAATGAGCAGTTCTTC; CDR3 protein: CASSAGLAGGTNEQFF
D gene: .; V gene: TRBV6-6; clone size: .; J gene: TRBJ2-1; CDR3 DNA: TGTGCCAGCAGTAGGAAGTGGGAGGCCCACAATGAGCAGTTCTTC; CDR3 protein: CASSRKWEAHNEQFF
D gene: TRBD1; V gene: TRBV7-9; clone size: .; J gene: TRBJ1-5; CDR3 DNA: TGTGCCAGCAGCTCCCAGGGGGAACAGCCCCAGCATTTT; CDR3 protein: CASSSQGEQPQHF
D gene: .; V gene: TRBV6-4; clone size: .; J gene: TRBJ1-6; CDR3 DNA: TGTGCCAGCAGTCTTGAATTTGATTCACCCCTCCACTTT; CDR3 protein: CASSLEFDSPLHF
D gene: TRBD1; V gene: TRBV10-2; clone size: .; J gene: TRBJ1-1; CDR3 DNA: TGCGCCAGCAGGGGGGCAGGGGGCACTGAAGCTTTCTTT; CDR3 protein: CASRGAGGTEAFF
D gene: .; V gene: TRBV7-9; clone size: .; J gene: TRBJ2-1; CDR3 DNA: TGTGCCAGCAGAGCAGGGTATCAGGTTGAGCAGTTCTTC; CDR3 protein: CASRAGYQVEQFF
D gene: .; V gene: TRBV7-9; clone size: .; J gene: TRBJ2-1; CDR3 DNA: TGTGCCAGCAGCTTATCAGGCCTCCTAGGAAATGAGCAGTTCTTC; CDR3 protein: CASSLSGLLGNEQFF
D gene: .; V gene: TRBV11-2; clone size: .; J gene: TRBJ2-5; CDR3 DNA: TGTGCCAGCAGCTTAGGTCTCGGGTCGGGTATCCAAGAGACCCAGTACTTC; CDR3 protein: CASSLGLGSGIQETQYF
D gene: .; V gene: TRBV7-9; clone size: .; J gene: TRBJ2-5; CDR3 DNA: TGTGCCAGCAGCTTAGTGGGGGAGACCCAGTACTTC; CDR3 protein: CASSLVGETQYF
D gene: TRBD2; V gene: TRBV4-2; clone size: few; J gene: TRBJ2-1; CDR3 DNA: TGTGCCAGCAGCCAATGGAGAATAGCGGGATGGGAGCAGTTCTTC; CDR3 protein: CASSQWRIAGWEQFF
D gene: .; V gene: TRBV13; clone size: .; J gene: TRBJ1-1; CDR3 DNA: TGTGCCAGCAGCCCCAGGACCCAGAACACTGAAGCTTTCTTT; CDR3 protein: CASSPRTQNTEAFF
D gene: TRBD1; V gene: TRBV25-1; clone size: few; J gene: TRBJ2-6; CDR3 DNA: TGTGCCAGCAGTGAACAGGGGGAGGCCAACGTCCTGACTTTC; CDR3 protein: CASSEQGEANVLTF
D gene: .; V gene: TRBV29-1; clone size: .; J gene: TRBJ2-1; CDR3 DNA: TGCAGCGTTAGGGGGGATTCCTACAATGAGCAGTTCTTC; CDR3 protein: CSVRGDSYNEQFF
D gene: TRBD2; V gene: TRBV29-1; clone size: .; J gene: TRBJ2-1; CDR3 DNA: TGCAGCGTTGTAACTAGCGGGGGCCACAATGAGCAGTTCTTC; CDR3 protein: CSVVTSGGHNEQFF